This T cell receptor (beta chain) was sequenced during a study of human T cells and chemical hapten exposure. The CDR3 runs 15 residues. Per the germline V gene, CDR1 is SQVTM and CDR2 is ANQGSEA. The sample holds a few counts of this clonotype. The antigen remains unidentified. The junction departs from the called germline gene at one end, perhaps through a read error. Specified time point: pre-sensitization, week 0. Treatment meaning: therapeutic diphenylcyclopropenone sensitization with weekly scalp DPC. TCRdb re-analysed the RACE reads in MiXCR, keeping a single row per CDR3 protein. This table holds about 40,000 distinct CDR3 sequences, 10% found once. Overall study findings and caveats: High-frequency TCRs, those above 1 in 1000, stayed the same after DPC sensitization. Alopecia in all donors means immunity may differ from healthy individuals.

This specimen consisted of whole blood, obtained in connection with sensitization to the hapten diphenylcyclopropenone (DPC). The J gene is TRBJ1-1, the V gene TRBV29-1; 8 nucleotides agree with TRBD1. The TCR sequence derives from a man younger than 40 with alopecia areata. Some clones in this sample may be carry-over from other donors' samples. The CDR3 nucleotides read TGCAGCGTCGAAGGACAGGGCCCTAGGAACACTGAAGCTTTCTTT. It specifies CSVEGQGPRNTEAFF.